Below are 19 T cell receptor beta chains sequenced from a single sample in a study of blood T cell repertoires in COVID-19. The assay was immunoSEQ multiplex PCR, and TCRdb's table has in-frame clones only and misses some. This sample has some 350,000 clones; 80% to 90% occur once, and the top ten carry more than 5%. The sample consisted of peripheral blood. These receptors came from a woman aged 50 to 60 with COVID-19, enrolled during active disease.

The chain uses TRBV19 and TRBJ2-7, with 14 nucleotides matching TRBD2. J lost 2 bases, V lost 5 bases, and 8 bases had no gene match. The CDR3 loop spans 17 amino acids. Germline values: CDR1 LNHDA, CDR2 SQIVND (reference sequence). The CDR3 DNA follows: TGTGCCAGTAGTGGCAACCCGGGACTAGCGGGAGCCTACGAGCAGTACTTC. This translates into CASSGNPGLAGAYEQYF.

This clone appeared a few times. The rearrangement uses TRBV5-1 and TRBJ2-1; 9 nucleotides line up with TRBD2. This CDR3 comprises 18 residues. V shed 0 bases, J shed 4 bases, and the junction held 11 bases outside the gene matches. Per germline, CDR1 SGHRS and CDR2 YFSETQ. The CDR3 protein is CASSLAKGTSGLYNEQFF. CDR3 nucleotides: TGCGCCAGCAGCTTGGCCAAAGGTACTAGCGGGCTTTACAATGAGCAGTTCTTC. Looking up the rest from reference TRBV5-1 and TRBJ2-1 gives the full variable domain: KAGVTQTPRYLIKTRGQQVTLSCSPISGHRSVSWYQQTPGQGLQFLFEYFSETQRNKGNFPGRFSGRQFSNSRSEMNVSTLELGDSALYLCASSLAKGTSGLYNEQFFGPGTRLTVL.

The DNA for the CDR3 is TGTGCCAGCAGCCAATTCGGTGGCTACGAGCAGTACTTC. It specifies CASSQFGGYEQYF. The chain couples TRBV3-1 (or the pseudogene TRBV3-2) to TRBJ2-7; D not resolved. There are 13 residues in the CDR3. Germline V lookup: CDR1 LGHDT, CDR2 YNNKEL (reference sequence). Trimming took 2 bases from V and 3 from J, leaving 8 bases between them.

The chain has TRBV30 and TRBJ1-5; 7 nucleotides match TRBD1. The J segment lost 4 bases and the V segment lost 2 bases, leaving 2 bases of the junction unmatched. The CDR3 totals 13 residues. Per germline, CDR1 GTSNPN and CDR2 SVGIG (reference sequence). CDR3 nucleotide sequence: TGTGCCTGGAGTAGGGGGCCGAATCAGCCCCAGCATTTT. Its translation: CAWSRGPNQPQHF.

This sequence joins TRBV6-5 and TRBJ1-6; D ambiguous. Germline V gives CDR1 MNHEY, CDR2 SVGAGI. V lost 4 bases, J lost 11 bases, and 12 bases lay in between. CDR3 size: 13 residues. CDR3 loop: CASSLDSGPPLHF. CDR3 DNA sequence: TGTGCCAGCAGTTTGGACTCGGGTCCACCCCTCCACTTT.

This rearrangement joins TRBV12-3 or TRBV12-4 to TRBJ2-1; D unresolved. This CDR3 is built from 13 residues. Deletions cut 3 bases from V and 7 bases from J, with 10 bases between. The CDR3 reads CASSLTEENEQFF. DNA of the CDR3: TGTGCCAGCAGTTTGACTGAGGAAAATGAGCAGTTCTTC.

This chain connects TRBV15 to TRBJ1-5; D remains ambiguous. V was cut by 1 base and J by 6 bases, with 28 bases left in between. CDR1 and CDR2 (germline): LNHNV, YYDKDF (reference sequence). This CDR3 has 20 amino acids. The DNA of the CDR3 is TGTGCCACCAGCAGAGTTTTTGAGGCCGGGTCCTCCGATGGAGTTCAGCCCCAGCATTTT. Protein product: CATSRVFEAGSSDGVQPQHF.

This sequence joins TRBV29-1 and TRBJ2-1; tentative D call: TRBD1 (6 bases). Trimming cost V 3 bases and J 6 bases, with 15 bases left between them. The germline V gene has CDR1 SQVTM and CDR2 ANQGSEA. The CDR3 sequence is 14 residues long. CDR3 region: CSVEGAGSPNEQFF. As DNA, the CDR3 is TGCAGCGTTGAGGGGGCAGGGAGCCCCAATGAGCAGTTCTTC.

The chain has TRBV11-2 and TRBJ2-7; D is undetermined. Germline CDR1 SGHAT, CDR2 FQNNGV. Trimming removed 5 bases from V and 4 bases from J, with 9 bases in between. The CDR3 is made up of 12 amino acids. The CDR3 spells CASSRAAYEQYF. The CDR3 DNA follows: TGTGCCAGCAGCCGTGCCGCGTACGAGCAGTACTTC.

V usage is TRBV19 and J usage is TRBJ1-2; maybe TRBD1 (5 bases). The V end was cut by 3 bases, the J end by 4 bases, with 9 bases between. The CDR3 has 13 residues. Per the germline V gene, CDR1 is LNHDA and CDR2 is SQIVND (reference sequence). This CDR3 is CASSMGGSYGYTF. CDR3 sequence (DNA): TGTGCCAGTAGTATGGGGGGAAGCTATGGCTACACCTTC.

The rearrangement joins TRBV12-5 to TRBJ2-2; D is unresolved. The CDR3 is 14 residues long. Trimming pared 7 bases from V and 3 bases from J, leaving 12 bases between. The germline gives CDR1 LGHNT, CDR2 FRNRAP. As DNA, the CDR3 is TGTGCTAGTGCGTCGGTGGTTGACACCGGGGAGCTGTTTTTT. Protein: CASASVVDTGELFF.

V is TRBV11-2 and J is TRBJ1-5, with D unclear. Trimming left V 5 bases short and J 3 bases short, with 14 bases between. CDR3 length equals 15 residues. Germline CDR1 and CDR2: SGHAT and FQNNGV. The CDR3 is CASSLQFHINQPQHF. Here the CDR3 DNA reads TGTGCCAGCAGCCTCCAATTCCACATCAATCAGCCCCAGCATTTT.

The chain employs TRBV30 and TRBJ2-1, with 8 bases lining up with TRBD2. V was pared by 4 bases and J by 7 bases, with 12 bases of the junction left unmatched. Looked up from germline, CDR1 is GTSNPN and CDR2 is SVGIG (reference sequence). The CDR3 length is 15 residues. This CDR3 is CAWTSLADWSNEQFF. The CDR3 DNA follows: TGTGCCTGGACCTCACTAGCGGACTGGTCTAATGAGCAGTTCTTC.

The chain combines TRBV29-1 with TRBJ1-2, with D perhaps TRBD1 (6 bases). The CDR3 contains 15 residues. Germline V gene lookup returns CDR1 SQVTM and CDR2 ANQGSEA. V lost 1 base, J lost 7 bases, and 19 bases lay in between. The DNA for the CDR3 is TGCAGCGTTGAAGGACCCCTCGGGACACCCCGTGGCTACACCTTC. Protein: CSVEGPLGTPRGYTF.

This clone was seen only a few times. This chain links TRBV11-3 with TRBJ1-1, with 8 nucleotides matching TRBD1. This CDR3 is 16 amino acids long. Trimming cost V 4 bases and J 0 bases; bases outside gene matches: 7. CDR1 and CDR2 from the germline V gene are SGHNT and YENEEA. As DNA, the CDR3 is TGTGCCAGCAGCTCCCGGACAGGGACCTTGAACACTGAAGCTTTCTTT. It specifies CASSSRTGTLNTEAFF.

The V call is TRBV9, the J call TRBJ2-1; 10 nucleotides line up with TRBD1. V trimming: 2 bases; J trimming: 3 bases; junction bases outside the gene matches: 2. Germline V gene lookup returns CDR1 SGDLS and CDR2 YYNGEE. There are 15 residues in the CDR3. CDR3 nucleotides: TGTGCCAGCAGCGTGGGACAGGGGTACTACAATGAGCAGTTCTTC. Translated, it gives CASSVGQGYYNEQFF.

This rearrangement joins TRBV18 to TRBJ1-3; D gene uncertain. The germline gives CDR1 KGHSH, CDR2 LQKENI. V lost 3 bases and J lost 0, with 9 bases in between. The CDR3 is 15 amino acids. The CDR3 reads CASSPNRISGNTIYF. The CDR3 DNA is TGTGCCAGCTCACCGAATAGAATCTCTGGAAACACCATATATTTT.

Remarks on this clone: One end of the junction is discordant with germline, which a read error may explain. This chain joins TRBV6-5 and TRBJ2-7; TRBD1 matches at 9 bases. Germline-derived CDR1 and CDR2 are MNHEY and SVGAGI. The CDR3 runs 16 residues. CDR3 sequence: CASTYNPGQGVHEQYF. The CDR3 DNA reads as TGTGCCAGCACTTACAACCCGGGACAGGGTGTCCACGAGCAGTACTTC.

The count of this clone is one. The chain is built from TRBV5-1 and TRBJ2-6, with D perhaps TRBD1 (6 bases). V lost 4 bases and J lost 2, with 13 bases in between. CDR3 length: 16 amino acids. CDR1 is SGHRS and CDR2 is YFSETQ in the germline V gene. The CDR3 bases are TGCGCCAGCAGCCGGGATCCAGGGGCTGGGGCCAACGTCCTGACTTTC. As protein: CASSRDPGAGANVLTF.